This T cell receptor (beta chain) was recovered during a study of OX40 agonist ivuxolimab in advanced cancers. About the study: Every 2 weeks, patients received ivuxolimab intravenously, dosed at 0.01 to 10 mg/kg. Patients assigned to dose escalation were diagnosed with hepatocellular carcinoma, melanoma, renal cell or head and neck cancer.

Notes on the study in general: Circulating CD4+ and CD8+ T cells showed clonal expansion by week 6 at 0.1 to 3.0 mg/kg.

Sampling of blood occurred at baseline, cycle 4 day 1, and cycle 7 day 1. Per germline, CDR1 SGHTA and CDR2 FQGNSA. The CDR3 is made up of 17 amino acids. Trimming left V 0 bases short and J 3 bases short, with 15 bases between. Method: immunoSEQ multiplex PCR; TCRdb's copy keeps in-frame clones and lacks some. This sample carries approximately 13,000 clones, around four fifths of them seen once, and the ten largest clones take 11% to 15%. Comments on this clone: The antigen is not known.

This rearrangement joins TRBV7-2 to TRBJ1-5; possible D gene TRBD1, 6 bases. Sequences were derived from CD4+ or CD8+ T cells sorted from blood, sampled in a trial of the OX40 agonist ivuxolimab. This sequence was found in an adult with an advanced solid tumor such as melanoma, head and neck, liver or kidney cancer. In nucleotides, the CDR3 is TGTGCCAGCAGCTTAGCCCCGGGGGCACCGAACAATCAGCCCCAGCATTTT. Its translation: CASSLAPGAPNNQPQHF.